These 19 T cell receptor beta chains were sequenced from one sample in a study of Graves' ophthalmopathy and Graves' hyperthyroidism. Amplification targeted the TCR beta CDR3 regions, with RNA transcripts as the source material. Amplification began with first-round RT-PCR using HTBI primers, then second-round multiplex PCR was performed. Each CDR3 protein gets one entry after TCRdb re-called the multiplex PCR reads with MiXCR. The table has approximately 1.2 million distinct CDR3 sequences, less than 45% seen once; the top ten hold over 8.5%. Sequencing used peripheral blood or thyroid tissue (not recorded which). The source of these receptors is an adult man with Graves' hyperthyroidism.

This clonotype has only a few counts. J is TRBJ2-5 and V is TRBV9; D is unresolved. This CDR3 spans 14 amino acids. V shed 4 bases and J shed 1 base, with 11 bases lying between them. Germline V CDR1 and CDR2: SGDLS, YYNGEE. CDR3 DNA: TGTGCCAGCAGCTTAGACCCGCTCCAAGAGACCCAGTACTTC. This sequence encodes CASSLDPLQETQYF.

In the case of this clonotype: One junction end disagrees with the germline gene, perhaps due to a read error. The chain uses TRBV5-4 and TRBJ2-7, with 13 bases that match TRBD2. The CDR3 is made up of 17 amino acids. Germline V gene lookup returns CDR1 SGHNT and CDR2 YYREEE (reference sequence). The CDR3 here is CASSLGLAGQSSHEQCF. The CDR3 DNA is TGTGCCAGCAGCCTGGGACTAGCGGGGCAATCCTCCCACGAGCAGTGCTTC.

In its sample, this clonotype was seen many times. The rearrangement links TRBV14 to TRBJ2-7, with D unresolved. The CDR3 extends over 14 amino acids. The germline V gene encodes CDR1 SGHDN and CDR2 FVKESK. V was pared by 0 bases and J by 3 bases, with 9 bases between. The CDR3 DNA reads as TGTGCCAGCAGCCAAGAGCAGGAGATCTACGAGCAGTACTTC. As protein: CASSQEQEIYEQYF.

A few counts support this clonotype. The rearrangement links TRBV5-1 to TRBJ2-7; D is possibly TRBD1 (6 bases). There are 16 residues in the CDR3. Germline V gene data show CDR1 as SGHRS and CDR2 as YFSETQ. Trimming removed 3 bases from V and 1 base from J, with 17 bases in between. The CDR3 DNA sequence: TGCGCCAGCAGCTCACGACCCGGGGACATTTCCTACGAGCAGTACTTC. Translating gives CASSSRPGDISYEQYF.

This clonotype was seen repeatedly, ten times or more. This chain connects TRBV7-9 to TRBJ2-7, with a possible D match to TRBD1 (6 bases). V shed 5 bases and J shed 2 bases, with 10 bases lying between them. CDR1 is SEHNR, CDR2 FQNEAQ, per germline (reference sequence). The CDR3 has 13 amino acids. The CDR3 sequence: CASSGGQTYEQYF. The CDR3 region has the DNA TGTGCCAGCAGCGGCGGACAGACCTACGAGCAGTACTTC. Full variable domain (missing parts from reference TRBV7-9 and TRBJ2-7): DTGVSQNPRHKITKRGQNVTFRCDPISEHNRLYWYRQTLGQGPEFLTYFQNEAQLEKSRLLSDRFSAERPKGSFSTLEIQRTEQGDSAMYLCASSGGQTYEQYFGPGTRLTVT.

This chain links TRBV4-3 with TRBJ1-2, with D unresolved. The CDR3 is 15 amino acids. From germline, CDR1 is LGHNA and CDR2 YSLEER. The V end was cut by 0 bases, the J end by 5 bases, with 13 bases between. The CDR3 here is CASSQDRTLLYGYTF. CDR3 DNA: TGCGCCAGCAGCCAAGATCGGACTTTACTATATGGCTACACCTTC.

At least ten counts were recorded for this clonotype. The gene calls are TRBV20-1 and TRBJ2-7; 7 positions match TRBD1. From germline, CDR1 is DFQATT and CDR2 SNEGSKA (reference sequence). This CDR3 spans 16 amino acids. V was pared by 3 bases and J by 2 bases, with 13 bases of the junction left unmatched. The CDR3: CSASGRHRDSPYEQYF. CDR3 in DNA: TGCAGTGCTAGTGGCCGACACCGGGACAGTCCCTACGAGCAGTACTTC.

V usage is TRBV12-3 or TRBV12-4 and J usage is TRBJ2-7; the D call may be TRBD1 or TRBD2 (6 bases each). Trimming took 6 bases from V and 4 from J, leaving 16 bases between them. This CDR3 is 14 amino acids long. The CDR3 is CASRHTGARYEQYF. CDR3 DNA: TGTGCCAGCAGGCACACGGGGGCGCGGTACGAGCAGTACTTC.

The table lists this clonotype with many counts. This chain connects TRBV10-3 to TRBJ2-5; D is uncertain. The CDR3 has 16 residues. V lost 3 bases to trimming and J lost 3 bases, with 17 bases between them. The V gene's germline CDR1 is ENHRY and CDR2 SYGVKD. The CDR3 region is CAISDDRPQYKETQYF. The DNA for the CDR3 is TGTGCCATCAGTGATGATCGACCGCAATACAAAGAGACCCAGTACTTC.

The chain carries TRBV6-5 and TRBJ1-2, with unresolved D. The CDR3 length is 14 residues. Trimming took 0 bases from V and 3 from J, leaving 8 bases between them. Germline-derived CDR1 and CDR2 are MNHEY and SVGAGI. The CDR3 is CASSYSGKDYGYTF. CDR3 DNA sequence: TGTGCCAGCAGTTACTCTGGGAAGGACTATGGCTACACCTTC.

As DNA, the CDR3 is TGTGCCAGCTCACCACTTCAGGATATGAACACTGAAGCTTTCTTT. It is translated as CASSPLQDMNTEAFF. The chain employs TRBV24-1 and TRBJ1-1; D ambiguous. The germline V gene has CDR1 KGHDR and CDR2 SFDVKD. The CDR3 contains 15 residues. Trimming removed 11 bases from V and 0 bases from J, with 18 bases in between.

This clonotype was seen at least ten times. CDR3 protein: CSTNGAVGETQYF. The DNA for the CDR3 is TGCAGTACTAATGGAGCGGTCGGTGAGACCCAGTACTTC. V and J are TRBV20-1 and TRBJ2-5; D might be TRBD2 (5 bases). The CDR3 sequence is 13 residues long. Germline loops: CDR1 DFQATT, CDR2 SNEGSKA (reference sequence). V lost 8 bases, J lost 5 bases, and 18 bases lay in between.

This clonotype was seen repeatedly, ten times or more. The gene calls are TRBV7-2 and TRBJ2-7; TRBD1 might be the D (5 bases). CDR1 and CDR2 (germline): SGHTA, FQGNSA. The CDR3 has 13 amino acids. V lost 5 bases and J 2 bases, leaving 10 bases between the germline ends. Written as DNA, the CDR3 is TGTGCCAGCAGCCTGCAGGGCGCCTACGAGCAGTACTTC. This translates into CASSLQGAYEQYF.

Many counts were recorded for this clonotype. This rearrangement joins TRBV2 to TRBJ1-1; D is perhaps TRBD1 (5 bases). The germline gives CDR1 SNHLY, CDR2 FYNNEI. CDR3 length equals 13 residues. Between the trimmed V and J ends, which lost 8 bases and 3 bases, there was a span of 13 bases. The DNA for the CDR3 is TGTGCCAGCTCGGGGGAGCGGTACACTGAAGCTTTCTTT. Protein: CASSGERYTEAFF. The full variable domain, in which reference TRBV2 and TRBJ1-1 provide the parts outside the CDR3, is EPEVTQTPSHQVTQMGQEVILRCVPISNHLYFYWYRQILGQKVEFLVSFYNNEISEKSEIFDDQFSVERPDGSNFTLKIRSTKLEDSAMYFCASSGERYTEAFFGQGTRLTVV.

This clonotype was seen at least ten times. The genes are TRBV10-3 and TRBJ2-7; 9 bases agree with TRBD1. J was trimmed by 5 bases and V by 7 bases; bases with no gene match: 9. The CDR3 runs 14 residues. Germline V gene data show CDR1 as ENHRY and CDR2 as SYGVKD. Here the CDR3 reads CAINTGTGNNEQYF. For the CDR3, the DNA is TGTGCCATCAACACCGGGACAGGGAATAACGAGCAGTACTTC.

The chain is built from TRBV5-1 and TRBJ1-2; D is perhaps TRBD1 (6 bases). Germline V CDR1 and CDR2: SGHRS, YFSETQ. The CDR3 is 12 residues long. The ends were cut back, 3 bases at V and 6 bases at J, with 9 bases in the middle. The CDR3 DNA is TGCGCCAGCAGCTCACAGGGAGATGGCTACACCTTC. Translating it yields CASSSQGDGYTF.

This clonotype came up many times. V usage is TRBV14 and J usage is TRBJ1-1, with 7 bases identical to TRBD1. After removal of 2 bases from V and 1 base from J, the junction contained 19 bases not matched to a gene. The CDR3 covers 20 residues. Germline CDR1 SGHDN, CDR2 FVKESK. The CDR3 DNA follows: TGTGCCAGCAGCCAATGGCCGGGATCAGGGGGGCTAATGTGGAACACTGAAGCTTTCTTT. It codes for CASSQWPGSGGLMWNTEAFF.

The chain uses TRBV7-8 and TRBJ2-7; D gene ambiguous. Germline V lookup: CDR1 SGHVS, CDR2 FQNEAQ. The CDR3 is 14 amino acids. The V and J ends lost 2 bases and 0 bases respectively, with 8 bases between them. Here the CDR3 reads CASSLPPVSYEQYF. The CDR3 DNA follows: TGTGCCAGCAGCTTACCACCGGTCTCCTACGAGCAGTACTTC.

The J gene is TRBJ2-5, the V gene TRBV6-1; TRBD2 agrees at 7 bases. V was pared by 2 bases and J by 7 bases, with 7 bases of the junction left unmatched. Per germline, CDR1 MNHNS and CDR2 SASEGT. The CDR3 is made up of 14 amino acids. The CDR3: CASSEQGLTMTQYF. The CDR3 region has the DNA TGTGCCAGCAGTGAACAGGGACTAACGATGACCCAGTACTTC.